This T cell receptor (beta chain) appears in the sequencing data of a study of T cell repertoires in cytomegalovirus infection. Study summary: Carrying CMV and the relevant HLA type showed in public TCR beta signatures. The study, taken as a whole, reports: The ex vivo response was dominated by HLA-C-restricted CMV-specific TCR beta clonotypes. Public TCR beta family frequency separated CMV-and-HLA carriers, including in an independent cohort.

In this sample, this clonotype turned up a few times. Its antigen is as yet unknown. Each CDR3 protein gets one entry after TCRdb re-called the reads with MiXCR. The sample shows around 230,000 distinct CDR3 sequences, under 8.5% of them seen only once. What was sequenced was PBMCs. The TCR sequence derives from a human donor in good health (CMV status not recorded). Some clones in this sample may be carry-over from other donors' samples.

The CDR3: CSAIVGFGGPGYNEQFF. CDR3 bases: TGCAGTGCTATAGTGGGTTTTGGAGGGCCGGGATACAATGAGCAGTTCTTC. The chain recombines TRBV20-1 with TRBJ2-1; TRBD2 might be the D (6 bases). Germline loops: CDR1 DFQATT, CDR2 SNEGSKA (reference sequence). This CDR3 spans 17 amino acids. The ends were cut back, 4 bases at V and 4 bases at J, with 23 bases in the middle.